Described below is a single T cell receptor beta chain sequence and its context. PBMCs numbering at least 6 million were isolated per sample. The germline gives CDR1 SGHNT, CDR2 YYREEE (reference sequence). This CDR3 is 15 amino acids long. Losses at the gene ends were 1 base for V and 6 bases for J; bases not matched to a gene: 6. This specimen comes from a study of blood T cells in healthy people across ages. A J-beta primer mix and a sample-barcoded 5' primer were used in a second PCR of about 7 to 11 cycles. Each CDR3 protein gets one entry after TCRdb re-called the 5' RACE reads with MiXCR. The sample comprises 1.5 million to 2 million distinct CDR3 sequences, roughly 32% of which are singletons, and approximately 10% rests with the top ten.

Input material: blood. The chain couples TRBV5-4 to TRBJ2-1, with TRBD2 identical over 8 bases. The TCR sequence derives from a woman in her thirties in good health. CDR3 protein: CASSLRGGASNEQFF. For the CDR3, the DNA is TGTGCCAGCAGCTTGCGGGGGGGCGCGTCCAATGAGCAGTTCTTC. Based on the CDR3 plus reference TRBV5-4 and TRBJ2-1, the full variable domain is ETGVTQSPTHLIKTRGQQVTLRCSSQSGHNTVSWYQQALGQGPQFIFQYYREEENGRGNFPPRFSGLQFPNYSSELNVNALELDDSALYLCASSLRGGASNEQFFGPGTRLTVL.